The entry below gives a single T cell receptor (beta chain) sequence along with its context. Its antigen remains unidentified. Base qualities are not recorded, but no much larger clone differs from it by a single base. The source of the sample is a study of blood T cells in healthy people across ages (dated by TCRdb to the mid-2010s). Context from the whole study: In model experiments, template switching captured roughly one uniquely barcoded TCR beta cDNA molecule for every two T cells. Age-related changes in TCR beta repertoire diversity were measured in the study by deep sequencing normalized with unique cDNA molecular identifiers. The donors were split into four age groups: young (average roughly 15 years), middle-aged (nearly 40), aged (approximately 59) and long-lived (roughly 88). For two donors (one aged 18 to 30 and one aged 80 or older), the study analyzed two additional independent replicas of 1 million unique cDNA reads from the same blood draw. Study-wide conclusions, independent of this receptor: Compared with the aged group, the long-lived group had more naive CD4+ T cells, fewer expanded clones and increased TCR diversity, a pattern suggesting age selection. Observed TCR beta diversity per million T cells fell roughly linearly with age, and a significant reduction was already apparent by age roughly 41. Estimates of total diversity based on one million sequenced T cells were considered lower bounds and underestimates. Because the CMV infection status of the donors was unknown, age-related changes in expanded clonotypes may potentially have been confounded. A strong correlation was found between observed TCR beta diversity and the percentage of naive T cells measured by flow cytometry. Since profiling was done on bulk unsorted PBMCs, naive and antigen-experienced compartments could not be conclusively compared.

From cysteine to phenylalanine, the CDR3 is 14 amino acids long. Left in the record is the CDR3 DNA by itself, 42 bases read in frame from the first base. V gives up 6 bases and J gives up 1 base, and the segment between their germline ends measures 15 bases. The germline V gene (reference sequence) supplies CDR1 DFQATT and CDR2 SNEGSKA. The library was made by 5' RACE. Sequencing was carried out with an Illumina HiSeq 2500. The second PCR ran for about 6 to 11 cycles and used a J-beta primer mix along with a sample-barcoded 5' primer. Each TCR beta cDNA molecule received a unique molecular identifier from a template-switch 5' adaptor carrying 12 random nucleotides. Each sample yielded at least 2.5 million CDR3-containing paired-end reads. First-strand cDNA synthesis was performed from all RNA using the Mint cDNA synthesis kit, with priming by a TRBC-specific oligonucleotide. Following uracil-DNA glycosylase treatment, all cDNA underwent a first 18-cycle PCR with the universal primers M1SS and BC2_uni_R. From the authors' description of their analysis: For normalization, 1 million high-quality reads, each with a distinct molecular identifier, were randomly selected from each sample. Reads sharing molecular identifiers were discarded rather than binned into consensus sequences. CDR3 identification, clonotype clustering and error correction used MiTCR with a Q25 quality threshold and the strictest error-elimination algorithm. A nonparametric unseen species model with Euler transformation was used to estimate lower-bound total TCR beta diversity. The public reads were run again by TCRdb, first through fastp at Q25 and then through MiXCR, and only productive beta chains were kept. Identical CDR3 protein sequences are pooled into one entry, listed with their most common genes and DNA. The V and J calls follow TCRdb's processing rather than the paper's. The sample has some 760,000 distinct CDR3 sequences on record, approximately 25% of them singletons. Of the sample, 9.4% falls within the top ten clones.

The donors were about 40 Caucasian individuals from Russia, aged 6 to 90 years, who were systemically healthy. Each donor gave ten milliliters of peripheral blood, drawn into EDTA-treated Vacutainer tubes. Ficoll-Paque density-gradient centrifugation was used to isolate PBMCs, with at least 7 million per sample. Trizol reagent was used to extract total RNA from the PBMCs, yielding at least 6 micrograms per sample. For every donor, an aliquot of PBMCs went through flow cytometry to measure the percentages of naive CD45RAhigh/CD27high T cells. These same records also appear under a second study, on T cells of mothers and their children. As that second study puts it: Nine systemically healthy Caucasian individuals served as donors, namely three mothers together with their six children. cDNA synthesis consumed the entire amount of extracted RNA, loaded at about 1.6 ug RNA in each 15 ul reaction. In the second PCR, sample barcodes and 2-4 random nucleotides were introduced via the M1S primer. More than 8 million TCR beta CDR3 reads were obtained from each mother, and roughly 3.1 million reads were obtained from each child. In both related and unrelated pairs, thymic selection shapes the output of TCR recombination in a similar way, with inherited differences having only a minor effect. Related mother-child pairs always showed normalized repertoire overlap that was slightly higher than in unrelated mother-child pairs, though the difference was never significant. No persistent microchimeric T cell clones were detected, at a sensitivity of roughly 100 clones per million clonotypes. To look for features that set related mother-child pairs apart from unrelated individuals, the researchers ran deep NGS to compare the TCR beta repertoires of mothers and children. Mothers averaged approximately 40 +/- 4 years of age and children averaged about 10 +/- 4 years. After adapters were ligated using NEBNext reagents, the libraries underwent 100+100 nt paired-end sequencing on an Illumina HiSeq 2000. To avoid cross-contamination, the mother libraries and the child libraries were prepared a month apart and sequenced in separate runs. For each donor, somewhere between about 500,000 and 2,300,000 distinct TCR beta clonotypes were identified. Naive TCR beta clonotypes were estimated from low-frequency clonotypes matched to each donor's FACS-determined naive share, without sorting.

This receptor was taken from a boy aged 5 to 17 in good health. The rearranged chain carries TRBV20-1 and TRBJ2-5, with the D gene not clear enough to name. What was sequenced was blood. The CDR3 in this case is CSATGADPQETQYF. The nucleotide sequence reads as follows: TGCAGTGCCACCGGCGCGGACCCCCAAGAGACCCAGTACTTC.